This passage covers 2 T cell receptor beta chains from one sample sequenced in a study of T cells after yellow fever vaccination. One entry per CDR3 protein results from TCRdb running MiXCR on the 5' RACE reads. The repertoire holds under 200,000 distinct CDR3 sequences, with roughly 9.6% as singletons. The sequencing used CD8+ T cells sorted from PBMCs, collected 15 days after the yellow fever booster vaccination. These TCRs come from a man aged 18 to 30 who received the YFV17D yellow fever vaccine.

This clonotype was observed a handful of times. V usage is TRBV27 and J usage is TRBJ2-7; D gene uncertain. This CDR3 contains 14 residues. Germline loops: CDR1 MNHEY, CDR2 SMNVEV (reference sequence). V lost 1 base to trimming and J lost 5 bases, with 12 bases between them. CDR3 DNA: TGTGCCAGCAGTTTATACGCAGGCCCCCACGAGCAGTACTTC. This sequence encodes CASSLYAGPHEQYF.

The chain uses TRBV11-2 and TRBJ2-7, with D possibly TRBD1 on 6 matching bases. There are 15 residues in the CDR3. Trimming shortened V by 5 bases and J by 0 bases, and 14 bases separated the two germline ends. Per germline, CDR1 SGHAT and CDR2 FQNNGV. CDR3 amino acids: CASSASRGYSYEQYF. The CDR3 DNA follows: TGTGCCAGCAGCGCATCAAGGGGGTACTCCTACGAGCAGTACTTC.